A single sample is the source of the 14 T cell receptor beta chains below, sequenced in a study of blood T cell repertoires in COVID-19. Clones were sequenced by immunoSEQ multiplex PCR, and TCRdb holds only the in-frame ones, with some missing. The table shows around 97,000 clones, with about 83% occurring only once. Sequencing used peripheral blood. The receptors here all came from a human donor in a cohort sampled during active COVID-19.

The CDR3 DNA sequence: TGCGCCAGCAGCCAAGGTTGGGGACTAGCAGGTACAGATACGCAGTATTTT. Translation: CASSQGWGLAGTDTQYF. The chain recombines TRBV4-1 with TRBJ2-3, with 9 bases lining up with TRBD2. Unmatched junction bases numbered 8, after V lost 1 base and J lost 3 bases. CDR3 length: 17 amino acids. CDR1 and CDR2 from the germline V gene are MGHRA and YSYEKL.

The chain combines TRBV29-1 with TRBJ1-5; TRBD1 agrees at 8 bases. V trimming: 6 bases; J trimming: 2 bases; junction bases outside the gene matches: 0. The CDR3 covers 12 residues. Germline V gene data show CDR1 as SQVTM and CDR2 as ANQGSEA. The CDR3: CSVGQGNQPQHF. The CDR3 nucleotides read TGCAGCGTGGGACAGGGCAATCAGCCCCAGCATTTT.

This clone was counted only a few times. This chain uses TRBV28 with TRBJ1-6, with 7 bases that match TRBD1. CDR1 and CDR2 (germline): MDHEN, SYDVKM. CDR3 size: 13 residues. The V and J ends lost 5 bases and 10 bases, in that order; junction bases with no gene match: 5. The CDR3 DNA follows: TGTGCCAGCAGTGTCCTACAGGGGTCACCCCTCCACTTT. Translating it yields CASSVLQGSPLHF. The whole variable domain, filled in from reference TRBV28 and TRBJ1-6, reads DVKVTQSSRYLVKRTGEKVFLECVQDMDHENMFWYRQDPGLGLRLIYFSYDVKMKEKGDIPEGYSVSREKKERFSLILESASTNQTSMYLCASSVLQGSPLHFGNGTRLTVT.

The genes are TRBV5-1 and TRBJ1-4; D unclear. CDR1 is SGHRS and CDR2 is YFSETQ in the germline V gene. V lost 0 bases to trimming and J lost 5 bases, with 8 bases between them. CDR3 length: 14 amino acids. The CDR3 bases are TGCGCCAGCAGCTTGGCCGTCCCCAATGAAAAACTGTTTTTT. The encoded protein is CASSLAVPNEKLFF.

The genes are TRBV2 and TRBJ1-5; D possibly corresponds to TRBD1 (6 bases). The V and J ends lost 7 bases and 7 bases respectively, with 11 bases between them. The CDR3 length is 12 residues. Germline V gene lookup returns CDR1 SNHLY and CDR2 FYNNEI. The CDR3 DNA sequence: TGTGCCAGCACGGGGGGGCGGCAGCCCCAGCATTTT. Protein sequence: CASTGGRQPQHF.

This chain uses TRBV6-5 with TRBJ1-1, with TRBD1 as a possible D gene (6 bases). The V end lost 10 bases, the J end lost 1 base, and 19 bases lay between the germline ends. The CDR3 runs to 15 residues. Germline V gene lookup returns CDR1 MNHEY and CDR2 SVGAGI. The CDR3 nucleotides read TGTGCCACGAAAGCAGGGGACCCACAGAACACTGAAGCTTTCTTT. Translated, it gives CATKAGDPQNTEAFF.

About this clone: A read error may account for a junction end that differs from germline. The chain links TRBV30 to TRBJ1-1, with a possible D match to TRBD1 (6 bases). The CDR3 spans 12 residues. The V gene's germline CDR1 is GTSNPN and CDR2 SVGIG (reference sequence). CDR3 sequence reads: CACASGTKGRYF. CDR3 DNA sequence: TGTGCCTGCGCCAGTGGGACAAAGGGACGCTACTTT.

V gene TRBV30 combines with J gene TRBJ1-1; D is perhaps TRBD1 (5 bases). Germline CDR1 GTSNPN, CDR2 SVGIG (reference sequence). Deletions cut 5 bases from V and 2 bases from J, with 12 bases between. The CDR3 covers 13 residues. This CDR3 reads CAWGRGANTEAFF. The CDR3 DNA is TGTGCCTGGGGCCGTGGGGCCAACACTGAAGCTTTCTTT.

V usage is TRBV6-6 and J usage is TRBJ2-3; D might be TRBD2 (6 bases). CDR3 length: 15 residues. Germline V lookup: CDR1 MNHNY, CDR2 SVGAGI (reference sequence). V lost 2 bases and J lost 0, with 9 bases in between. CDR3 DNA: TGTGCCAGCAGTTACCCTGGACTAAGCACAGATACGCAGTATTTT. This translates into CASSYPGLSTDTQYF.

CDR3 DNA sequence: TGTGCCAGCAGTTTCGAGGGGGGGATGGGGGAGACCCAGTACTTC. It codes for CASSFEGGMGETQYF. The chain combines TRBV27 with TRBJ2-5, with TRBD2 as a possible D gene (7 bases). From germline, CDR1 is MNHEY and CDR2 SMNVEV (reference sequence). The V end was cut by 3 bases, the J end by 5 bases, with 16 bases between. The CDR3 contains 15 residues.

V gene TRBV5-5 combines with J gene TRBJ2-7; 9 positions match TRBD1. V shed 4 bases, J shed 2 bases, and the junction held 7 bases outside the gene matches. The CDR3 length is 15 residues. Germline loops: CDR1 SGHKS, CDR2 YYEKEE (reference sequence). The CDR3 bases are TGTGCCAGCAGCAGGACAGGGGCCGGAGCCTACGAGCAGTACTTC. It encodes CASSRTGAGAYEQYF.

The chain links TRBV10-2 to TRBJ2-5; D not certain. V was cut by 2 bases and J by 5 bases, with 3 bases left in between. The CDR3 contains 11 residues. Germline values: CDR1 WSHSY, CDR2 SAAADI. CDR3 nucleotide sequence: TGCGCCAGCAGTGAGGGCGAGACCCAGTACTTC. Protein product: CASSEGETQYF.

The chain is built from TRBV15 and TRBJ2-7; the D is unclear. With 8 bases removed from V and 2 bases from J, the gap between germline ends came to 13 bases. Per the germline V gene, CDR1 is LNHNV and CDR2 is YYDKDF (reference sequence). CDR3 length equals 13 residues. CDR3 residues: CATALEATYEQYF. CDR3 DNA: TGTGCCACCGCCCTCGAGGCCACCTACGAGCAGTACTTC.

The chain carries TRBV5-6 and TRBJ2-3; D gene ambiguous. The germline V gene encodes CDR1 SGHDT and CDR2 YYEEEE. This CDR3 is built from 13 residues. The V and J ends lost 3 bases and 8 bases respectively, with 13 bases between them. The CDR3 bases are TGTGCCAGCAGCTCGGTGGCGGCAGCTACGCAGTATTTT. Residues: CASSSVAAATQYF.